This TCR beta chain was recorded in a study of cytomegalovirus exposure and HLA in healthy donors. Study results and caveats: Accurate prediction of most subjects' HLA-A and HLA-B alleles from TCR beta sequences was reported. Exclusion as indistinguishable affected some V segments, including TRBV6-2 and TRBV6-3. The number of N-insertions in an Asian-associated ancestry cluster was reportedly below the roughly 700-donor mean in a later analysis. Under in vitro conditions, three CMV-associated chains were confirmed as specific for CMV antigens.

The CDR3 contains 16 residues. With 2 bases removed from V and 7 bases from J, the gap between germline ends came to 18 bases. Germline CDR1 is KGHSH and CDR2 is LQKENI. To note about this clone: Its specificity is unknown.

The PCR employed 60 Vbeta primers together with 13 Jbeta primers. Profiling relied on immunoSEQ multiplex PCR, and the TCRdb table lists in-frame clones only, not all of them. This table lists roughly 120,000 clones. Sequenced sample: PBMCs. The clonotype comes from a man aged 18 to 29 in good health and CMV-seronegative. This chain joins TRBV18 and TRBJ1-5; D possibly corresponds to TRBD1 (6 bases). The CDR3 coding sequence is TGTGCCAGCTCACCATCCGCTGGACAGCGTTTGCAGCCCCAGCATTTT. Translation gives CASSPSAGQRLQPQHF.